This is a list of T cell receptor beta chains from one sample in a study of blood T cell repertoires in COVID-19. Data came from immunoSEQ multiplex PCR; TCRdb stores just in-frame clones and leaves some out. Counted here are a few hundred thousand clones, approximately 80% occurring once; the ten biggest clones make up about 5%. Sequencing was carried out using PBMCs or T cells enriched from blood (not recorded which). These receptors all come from a man aged 40-49 years who had been exposed to COVID-19. CDR3s include the opening cysteine and the closing phenylalanine or tryptophan. The listing skips clone size in some rows; elsewhere it reads once, few, many or a size class.

len: 15
v_gene: TRBV9
j_gene: TRBJ2-3
abundance: -
CDR3aa: CASSLSYYGTDTQYF

len: 16
v_gene: TRBV3-1/TRBV3-2
j_gene: TRBJ1-4
abundance: -
CDR3aa: CASSQFTGGGNEKLFF

len: 14
v_gene: TRBV19
j_gene: TRBJ2-3
abundance: once
CDR3aa: CASTAGAGTDTQYF

len: 15
v_gene: TRBV9
j_gene: TRBJ2-1
abundance: -
CDR3aa: CASSAGLAPASEQFF

len: 14
v_gene: TRBV10-2
j_gene: TRBJ2-3
abundance: -
CDR3aa: CASSPSRDSRTQYF

len: 14
v_gene: TRBV30
j_gene: TRBJ1-2
abundance: -
CDR3aa: CAWEGQGPGGGYTF

len: 15
v_gene: TRBV4-1
j_gene: TRBJ1-2
abundance: few
CDR3aa: CASSQDGGFWRGYTF

len: 12
v_gene: TRBV29-1
j_gene: TRBJ1-1
abundance: few
CDR3aa: CSAGPEGGKAFF

len: 15
v_gene: TRBV3-1/TRBV3-2
j_gene: TRBJ2-7
abundance: -
CDR3aa: CASSGAGGSSYEQYF

len: 14
v_gene: TRBV11-1
j_gene: TRBJ2-7
abundance: -
CDR3aa: CASSSRIAEYEQYF

len: 15
v_gene: TRBV19
j_gene: TRBJ2-7
abundance: -
CDR3aa: CASKVSQGGAYEQYF

len: 13
v_gene: TRBV29-1
j_gene: TRBJ2-1
abundance: -
CDR3aa: CSVAGLARNEQFF

len: 13
v_gene: TRBV3-1/TRBV3-2
j_gene: TRBJ2-7
abundance: -
CDR3aa: CASSHGTRSEQYF

len: 13
v_gene: TRBV9
j_gene: TRBJ2-7
abundance: -
CDR3aa: CASSVDPGYEQYF

len: 14
v_gene: TRBV7-3
j_gene: TRBJ1-1
abundance: -
CDR3aa: CASSADRVGTEAFF

len: 13
v_gene: TRBV7-6
j_gene: TRBJ2-7
abundance: -
CDR3aa: CASVRDKDYEQYF

len: 14
v_gene: TRBV9
j_gene: TRBJ1-5
abundance: -
CDR3aa: CASSVGVSREPQHF